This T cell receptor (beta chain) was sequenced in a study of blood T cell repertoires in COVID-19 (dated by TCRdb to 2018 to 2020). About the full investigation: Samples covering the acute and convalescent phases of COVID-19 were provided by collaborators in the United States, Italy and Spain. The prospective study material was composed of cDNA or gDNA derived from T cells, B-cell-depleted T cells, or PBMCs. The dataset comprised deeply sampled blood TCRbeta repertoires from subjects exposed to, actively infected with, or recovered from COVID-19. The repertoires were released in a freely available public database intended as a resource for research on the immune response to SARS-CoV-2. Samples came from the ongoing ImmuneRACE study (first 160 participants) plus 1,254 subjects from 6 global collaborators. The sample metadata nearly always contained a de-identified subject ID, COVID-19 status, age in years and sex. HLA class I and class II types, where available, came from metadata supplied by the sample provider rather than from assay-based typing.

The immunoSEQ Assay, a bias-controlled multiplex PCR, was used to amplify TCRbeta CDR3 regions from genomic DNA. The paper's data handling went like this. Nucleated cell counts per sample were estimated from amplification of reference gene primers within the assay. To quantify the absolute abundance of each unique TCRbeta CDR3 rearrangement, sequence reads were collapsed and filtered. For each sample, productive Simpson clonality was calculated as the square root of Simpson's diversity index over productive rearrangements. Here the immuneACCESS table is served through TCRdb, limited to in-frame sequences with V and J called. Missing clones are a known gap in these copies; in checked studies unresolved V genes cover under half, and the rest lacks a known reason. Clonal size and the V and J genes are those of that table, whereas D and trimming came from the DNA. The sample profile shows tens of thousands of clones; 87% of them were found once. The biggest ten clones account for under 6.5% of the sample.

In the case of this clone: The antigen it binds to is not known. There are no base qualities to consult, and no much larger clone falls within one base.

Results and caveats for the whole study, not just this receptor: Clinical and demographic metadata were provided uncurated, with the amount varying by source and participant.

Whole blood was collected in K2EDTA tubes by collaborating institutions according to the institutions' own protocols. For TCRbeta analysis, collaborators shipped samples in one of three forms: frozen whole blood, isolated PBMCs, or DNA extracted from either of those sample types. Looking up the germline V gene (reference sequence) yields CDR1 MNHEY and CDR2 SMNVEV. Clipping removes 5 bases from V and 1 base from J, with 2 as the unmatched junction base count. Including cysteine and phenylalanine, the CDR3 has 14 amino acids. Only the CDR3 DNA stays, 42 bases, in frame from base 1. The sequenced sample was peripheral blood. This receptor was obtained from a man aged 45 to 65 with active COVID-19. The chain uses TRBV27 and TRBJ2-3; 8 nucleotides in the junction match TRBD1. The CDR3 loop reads CASSAGQGTDTQYF. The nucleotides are TGTGCCAGCAGTGCGGGACAGGGCACAGATACGCAGTATTTT.